A selection of T cell receptor beta chains follows, all from one sample in a study of cytomegalovirus exposure and HLA in healthy donors. The assay was immunoSEQ multiplex PCR, and TCRdb's table has in-frame clones only and misses some. The data contain 200,000 to 250,000 clones, approximately 82% of them singletons. Material: PBMCs. Every receptor here comes from a woman in her thirties or forties in good health and CMV-seronegative. Both conserved end residues are part of each CDR3. Fields, in order: V gene, J gene, clone size, D gene, CDR3 protein, CDR3 DNA. A D gene is named only where the DNA matches it firmly. Size is omitted from some rows. Given values are once, few, many or a class for expanded clones.

V gene: TRBV28
J gene: TRBJ1-4
clone size: .
D gene: TRBD1
CDR3 protein: CATFSSGTVATNEKLFF
CDR3 DNA: TGTGCCACCTTTTCCTCCGGGACAGTTGCAACTAATGAAAAACTGTTTTTT

V gene: TRBV9
J gene: TRBJ2-1
clone size: .
D gene: TRBD2
CDR3 protein: CASSYRQSGEYNEQFF
CDR3 DNA: TGTGCCAGCAGCTACAGGCAGAGCGGGGAATACAATGAGCAGTTCTTC

V gene: TRBV11-3
J gene: TRBJ2-5
clone size: .
D gene: .
CDR3 protein: CASSPGTQVQETQYF
CDR3 DNA: TGTGCCAGCAGCCCCGGGACTCAAGTCCAAGAGACCCAGTACTTC

V gene: TRBV10-3
J gene: TRBJ2-7
clone size: .
D gene: .
CDR3 protein: CASRGGTGDYEQYF
CDR3 DNA: TGTGCCTCGCGCGGAGGGACCGGGGACTACGAGCAGTACTTC

V gene: TRBV4-1
J gene: TRBJ2-7
clone size: .
D gene: .
CDR3 protein: CASSQDQEGEQYF
CDR3 DNA: TGCGCCAGCAGCCAAGACCAGGAGGGCGAGCAGTACTTC

V gene: TRBV30
J gene: TRBJ1-2
clone size: .
D gene: .
CDR3 protein: CASRVLGGYTF
CDR3 DNA: TGTGCCTCCCGGGTGCTGGGTGGCTACACCTTC

V gene: TRBV2
J gene: TRBJ1-1
clone size: few
D gene: TRBD1
CDR3 protein: CASTARDRGRSRGTEAFF
CDR3 DNA: TGTGCCAGCACCGCCAGGGACAGGGGGCGCAGTAGGGGCACTGAAGCTTTCTTT

V gene: TRBV5-1
J gene: TRBJ1-2
clone size: .
D gene: .
CDR3 protein: CASSLAGGKKGGYTF
CDR3 DNA: TGCGCCAGCAGCTTGGCCGGGGGGAAGAAGGGTGGCTACACCTTC

V gene: TRBV19
J gene: TRBJ1-1
clone size: .
D gene: .
CDR3 protein: CASSIYGAGTEAFF
CDR3 DNA: TGTGCCAGTAGTATATATGGAGCGGGCACTGAAGCTTTCTTT

V gene: TRBV29-1
J gene: TRBJ2-7
clone size: .
D gene: .
CDR3 protein: CSVEGGTTNYEQYF
CDR3 DNA: TGCAGCGTTGAAGGGGGGACAACGAACTACGAGCAGTACTTC

V gene: TRBV19
J gene: TRBJ1-5
clone size: few
D gene: .
CDR3 protein: CASSIYRQPQHF
CDR3 DNA: TGTGCCAGTAGTATCTACCGACAGCCCCAGCATTTT

V gene: TRBV2
J gene: TRBJ1-2
clone size: .
D gene: TRBD1
CDR3 protein: CASSLGQPRSYGYTF
CDR3 DNA: TGTGCCAGCAGCCTGGGACAGCCCCGCTCCTATGGCTACACCTTC

V gene: TRBV27
J gene: TRBJ2-1
clone size: .
D gene: TRBD2
CDR3 protein: CASSSPLAGTLEQFF
CDR3 DNA: TGTGCCAGCAGTTCGCCCTTAGCGGGTACACTTGAGCAGTTCTTC

V gene: TRBV5-6
J gene: TRBJ2-1
clone size: .
D gene: .
CDR3 protein: CASSLGGSNEQFF
CDR3 DNA: TGTGCCAGCAGCTTAGGAGGGAGCAATGAGCAGTTCTTC

V gene: TRBV10-3
J gene: TRBJ1-5
clone size: once
D gene: .
CDR3 protein: CAIRAGRDKGPQHF
CDR3 DNA: TGTGCCATCAGAGCGGGACGGGACAAAGGGCCCCAGCATTTT

V gene: TRBV10-3
J gene: TRBJ2-5
clone size: .
D gene: TRBD2
CDR3 protein: CAIKMTSGGQETQYF
CDR3 DNA: TGTGCCATCAAAATGACTAGCGGGGGGCAAGAGACCCAGTACTTC

V gene: TRBV30
J gene: TRBJ2-7
clone size: .
D gene: .
CDR3 protein: CAWSPGHLSEQYF
CDR3 DNA: TGTGCCTGGAGTCCTGGACACCTTAGCGAGCAGTACTTC

V gene: TRBV9
J gene: TRBJ2-7
clone size: .
D gene: TRBD2
CDR3 protein: CASSVTSGGYEQYF
CDR3 DNA: TGTGCCAGCAGCGTGACTAGCGGGGGGTACGAGCAGTACTTC

V gene: TRBV9
J gene: TRBJ1-1
clone size: .
D gene: .
CDR3 protein: CASSQGGDARYTEAFF
CDR3 DNA: TGTGCCAGCAGCCAAGGGGGAGACGCACGGTACACTGAAGCTTTCTTT

V gene: TRBV7-9
J gene: TRBJ1-4
clone size: .
D gene: .
CDR3 protein: CSSSYPPTGTGNEKLFF
CDR3 DNA: TGTTCCAGCAGCTATCCACCAACAGGGACGGGTAATGAAAAACTGTTTTTT

V gene: TRBV28
J gene: TRBJ1-2
clone size: .
D gene: TRBD1
CDR3 protein: CASRYRLSGQGPYGYTF
CDR3 DNA: TGTGCCAGCAGATATCGACTCTCGGGACAGGGACCCTATGGCTACACCTTC

V gene: TRBV19
J gene: TRBJ1-5
clone size: few
D gene: .
CDR3 protein: CASSTISNQPQHF
CDR3 DNA: TGTGCCAGTAGTACAATTAGCAATCAGCCCCAGCATTTT

V gene: TRBV9
J gene: TRBJ2-3
clone size: .
D gene: TRBD2
CDR3 protein: CASSVTAGGLFDTQYF
CDR3 DNA: TGTGCCAGCAGCGTAACGGCGGGGGGGCTATTTGATACGCAGTATTTT

V gene: TRBV23-1
J gene: TRBJ1-1
clone size: .
D gene: .
CDR3 protein: CASSPGETLNTEAFF
CDR3 DNA: TGCGCCAGCAGTCCTGGGGAGACTTTGAACACTGAAGCTTTCTTT

V gene: TRBV19
J gene: TRBJ1-2
clone size: .
D gene: TRBD1
CDR3 protein: CASGLTGSNYGYTF
CDR3 DNA: TGTGCCAGTGGCTTGACAGGGTCGAACTATGGCTACACCTTC

V gene: TRBV18
J gene: TRBJ1-2
clone size: .
D gene: TRBD1
CDR3 protein: CASSPQQGRSYGYTF
CDR3 DNA: TGTGCCAGCTCACCACAACAGGGGCGATCCTATGGCTACACCTTC

V gene: TRBV7-3
J gene: TRBJ2-1
clone size: .
D gene: TRBD2
CDR3 protein: CASSLFRGGGNEQFF
CDR3 DNA: TGTGCCAGCAGCTTGTTTCGGGGGGGAGGAAATGAGCAGTTCTTC

V gene: TRBV5-4
J gene: TRBJ1-6
clone size: few
D gene: TRBD1
CDR3 protein: CASSSGTTGKASPLHF
CDR3 DNA: TGTGCCAGCAGCTCGGGGACGACAGGGAAGGCTTCACCCCTCCACTTT

V gene: TRBV7-9
J gene: TRBJ1-1
clone size: .
D gene: .
CDR3 protein: CASSRPGSEAFF
CDR3 DNA: TGTGCCAGCAGCCGCCCGGGGTCTGAAGCTTTCTTT

V gene: TRBV10-3
J gene: TRBJ2-2
clone size: .
D gene: .
CDR3 protein: CAISESYRAGELFF
CDR3 DNA: TGTGCCATCAGTGAGTCGTACAGGGCCGGGGAGCTGTTTTTT

V gene: TRBV5-1
J gene: TRBJ1-2
clone size: .
D gene: TRBD1
CDR3 protein: CASSLVGDRFYTF
CDR3 DNA: TGCGCCAGCAGCTTGGTGGGGGACAGATTCTACACCTTC

V gene: TRBV6-1
J gene: TRBJ1-5
clone size: few
D gene: .
CDR3 protein: CASSEAGGRQPQHF
CDR3 DNA: TGTGCCAGCAGTGAAGCAGGGGGAAGGCAGCCCCAGCATTTT

V gene: TRBV4-3
J gene: TRBJ1-2
clone size: .
D gene: .
CDR3 protein: CASSARDTVYGYTF
CDR3 DNA: TGCGCCAGCAGCGCCCGGGACACCGTCTATGGCTACACCTTC

V gene: TRBV7-7
J gene: TRBJ2-5
clone size: .
D gene: .
CDR3 protein: CASSLVQYQETQYF
CDR3 DNA: TGTGCTAGCAGCTTAGTTCAGTACCAAGAGACCCAGTACTTC

V gene: TRBV28
J gene: TRBJ2-5
clone size: .
D gene: TRBD2
CDR3 protein: CASSWAGGPETQYF
CDR3 DNA: TGTGCCAGCAGTTGGGCGGGGGGGCCAGAGACCCAGTACTTC

V gene: TRBV6-5
J gene: TRBJ1-4
clone size: .
D gene: .
CDR3 protein: CASSRQSTNEKLFF
CDR3 DNA: TGTGCCAGCAGTCGACAGTCAACTAATGAAAAACTGTTTTTT

V gene: TRBV16
J gene: TRBJ1-4
clone size: .
D gene: .
CDR3 protein: CASSQFGGDEKLFF
CDR3 DNA: TGTGCCAGCAGCCAATTTGGAGGGGATGAAAAACTGTTTTTT

V gene: TRBV30
J gene: TRBJ2-6
clone size: once
D gene: .
CDR3 protein: CAWTDGSSGANVLTF
CDR3 DNA: TGTGCCTGGACAGATGGGAGCTCTGGGGCCAACGTCCTGACTTTC

V gene: TRBV7-6
J gene: TRBJ1-1
clone size: .
D gene: .
CDR3 protein: CASSPSFNTEAFF
CDR3 DNA: TGTGCCAGCAGCCCTAGTTTTAACACTGAAGCTTTCTTT

V gene: TRBV2
J gene: TRBJ2-1
clone size: .
D gene: TRBD2
CDR3 protein: CASRGSGTSGARSYNEQFF
CDR3 DNA: TGTGCCAGCAGGGGGTCCGGGACTAGCGGGGCGAGGTCCTACAATGAGCAGTTCTTC

V gene: TRBV11-2
J gene: TRBJ2-1
clone size: .
D gene: .
CDR3 protein: CASSLGGPPNEQFF
CDR3 DNA: TGTGCCAGCAGCTTAGGCGGGCCTCCCAATGAGCAGTTCTTC

V gene: TRBV4-2
J gene: TRBJ1-2
clone size: .
D gene: .
CDR3 protein: CASSSPRGWGDGYTF
CDR3 DNA: TGTGCCAGCAGCTCGCCAAGAGGGTGGGGGGATGGCTACACCTTC

V gene: TRBV2
J gene: TRBJ1-1
clone size: few
D gene: .
CDR3 protein: CASSERGTEAFF
CDR3 DNA: TGTGCCAGCAGTGAACGAGGCACTGAAGCTTTCTTT

V gene: TRBV6-5
J gene: TRBJ1-6
clone size: .
D gene: TRBD1
CDR3 protein: CASSGQGGSSPLHF
CDR3 DNA: TGTGCCAGCAGTGGCCAGGGGGGAAGTTCACCCCTCCACTTT

V gene: TRBV2
J gene: TRBJ1-4
clone size: once
D gene: .
CDR3 protein: CASSLDRNNEKLFF
CDR3 DNA: TGTGCCAGCAGTTTAGACAGGAATAATGAAAAACTGTTTTTT